Reported below is one T cell receptor beta chain. Its antigen is currently not known. No base quality information exists; no much larger clone differs at one position. After removal of 0 bases from V and 2 bases from J, the junction retains 9 bases not matched to a gene. Via the germline V gene, CDR1 is MNHNS and CDR2 SASEGT. Reading from cysteine to phenylalanine, the CDR3 counts 17 amino acids. Only CDR3 DNA remains: 51 bases, in frame from the first base. The sample belongs to a study of CD4+ T cells in melanoma (dated by TCRdb to between 2020 and 2023). Regarding the research as a whole: Neoantigen-specific CD4+ T cells in human melanoma were investigated in the study.

The donors were people with melanoma. Library generation was performed with the immunoSEQ multiplex PCR assay. In TCRdb, the immuneACCESS table is reduced to in-frame sequences with V and J assigned. These tables do not hold every clone; where another copy was compared, an unresolved V gene accounts for under half, and the others remain unexplained. This sample has some 120,000 clones in its table, and around 92% of those were observed once. In total, the top ten clones hold less than 4% of the sample. General conclusions and limits of the study: Neoantigen-specific CD4+ T cells were reported to be correlated with the function of CD8+ T cells, macrophages and B cells. According to the report, neoantigen-specific CD4+ T cells in melanoma displayed diverse differentiation states.

Sequencing was carried out using peripheral blood. This TCR came from a human donor with melanoma. The chain links TRBV6-1 with TRBJ2-7, with 8 junctional bases fitting TRBD2. The DNA is as follows: TGTGCCAGCAGTGAAGCGGTTAGCGGGGTTCTGGCCTACGAGCAGTACTTC. Its coded protein is CASSEAVSGVLAYEQYF.